Presented here are 10 T cell receptor beta chains from one specimen sequenced in a study of OX40 agonist ivuxolimab in advanced cancers. Measured with immunoSEQ multiplex PCR; TCRdb has only the in-frame clones, and not every one. The sample carries more than 45,000 clones, roughly 86% recorded once. Sequenced here: CD4+ or CD8+ T cells sorted from blood, sampled in a trial of the OX40 agonist ivuxolimab. The receptor set was obtained from an adult with an advanced solid tumor such as melanoma, head and neck, liver or kidney cancer.

V usage is TRBV27 and J usage is TRBJ2-7; weak D call: TRBD1 (7 bases). CDR1 is MNHEY and CDR2 is SMNVEV in the germline V gene (reference sequence). Trimming left V 0 bases short and J 2 bases short, with 20 bases between. The CDR3 extends over 18 amino acids. The CDR3, as DNA: TGTGCCAGCAGTTTATCTGGTTGGGGCAGGGGGGCGCCCTACGAGCAGTACTTC. It codes for CASSLSGWGRGAPYEQYF.

The rearrangement links TRBV6-1 to TRBJ1-2, with D tentatively TRBD1 (6 bases). Trimming pared 2 bases from V and 6 bases from J, leaving 13 bases between. The length of the CDR3 is 14 residues. Per the germline V gene, CDR1 is MNHNS and CDR2 is SASEGT. This CDR3 is CASSEWTERDGYTF. The CDR3, as DNA: TGTGCCAGCAGTGAATGGACAGAACGGGATGGCTACACCTTC.

The chain links TRBV10-3 to TRBJ2-7; TRBD1 matches at 8 bases. The ends lost 4 bases at V and 2 bases at J; junction bases unmatched: 4. Germline V CDR1 and CDR2: ENHRY, SYGVKD. There are 14 residues in the CDR3. The CDR3 reads CAISATGAAYEQYF. DNA of the CDR3: TGTGCCATCAGTGCGACAGGGGCGGCCTACGAGCAGTACTTC.

V usage is TRBV6-1 and J usage is TRBJ1-2, with TRBD1 as a possible D gene (5 bases). This CDR3 spans 16 amino acids. Trimming took off 1 base at V and 2 bases at J, with 14 bases between the two ends. Germline V gene lookup returns CDR1 MNHNS and CDR2 SASEGT. CDR3 nucleotides: TGTGCCAGCAGTGAAGTAAACAGGCGCATAAACTATGGCTACACCTTC. It yields the protein CASSEVNRRINYGYTF.

This clone showed up just a few times. The chain uses TRBV4-1 and TRBJ2-7, with TRBD2 matching 15 bases. After removal of 0 bases from V and 8 bases from J, the junction contained 5 bases not matched to a gene. The CDR3 has 16 amino acids. Looked up from germline, CDR1 is MGHRA and CDR2 is YSYEKL. The CDR3, as DNA: TGCGCCAGCAGCCAAGACGCGGGGACTAGCGGGAGGAAGCAGTACTTC. This translates into CASSQDAGTSGRKQYF.

The chain joins TRBV19 to TRBJ2-6; D is unclear. Germline-derived CDR1 and CDR2 are LNHDA and SQIVND (reference sequence). The CDR3 length is 16 residues. V lost 10 bases, J lost 0 bases, and 16 bases lay in between. The CDR3 spells CATSYGHFSGANVLTF. As DNA, the CDR3 is TGTGCCACCTCATATGGCCATTTCTCTGGGGCCAACGTCCTGACTTTC. The full variable domain, its missing parts supplied by reference TRBV19 and TRBJ2-6, is DGGITQSPKYLFRKEGQNVTLSCEQNLNHDAMYWYRQDPGQGLRLIYYSQIVNDFQKGDIAEGYSVSREKKESFPLTVTSAQKNPTAFYLCATSYGHFSGANVLTFGAGSRLTVL.

The chain uses TRBV9 and TRBJ2-1, with TRBD2 as a possible D gene (7 bases). Germline values: CDR1 SGDLS, CDR2 YYNGEE. Between the trimmed V and J ends, which lost 0 bases and 4 bases, there was a span of 14 bases. The CDR3 contains 16 residues. CDR3 DNA sequence: TGTGCCAGCAGCGTAGTCGCGGGGGCGATTTACAATGAGCAGTTCTTC. Amino acids: CASSVVAGAIYNEQFF. The full variable domain, rest sourced from reference TRBV9 and TRBJ2-1, is DSGVTQTPKHLITATGQRVTLRCSPRSGDLSVYWYQQSLDQGLQFLIQYYNGEERAKGNILERFSAQQFPDLHSELNLSSLELGDSALYFCASSVVAGAIYNEQFFGPGTRLTVL.

The chain couples TRBV4-1 to TRBJ2-3, with TRBD2 identical over 9 bases. From germline, CDR1 is MGHRA and CDR2 YSYEKL. The CDR3 consists of 16 residues. J was trimmed by 2 bases and V by 1 base; bases with no gene match: 4. DNA for the CDR3: TGCGCCAGCAGCCAAGCTCTAGCGGGACTCACAGATACGCAGTATTTT. Its protein product is CASSQALAGLTDTQYF.

The chain employs TRBV5-1 and TRBJ2-1, with 7 bases identical to TRBD1. Germline loops: CDR1 SGHRS, CDR2 YFSETQ. This CDR3 comprises 14 residues. The V and J ends lost 4 bases and 3 bases, in that order; junction bases with no gene match: 4. This CDR3 is CASSTDRVYNEQFF. The DNA of the CDR3 is TGCGCCAGCAGCACAGACAGGGTCTACAATGAGCAGTTCTTC. Combining the CDR3 with reference TRBV5-1 and TRBJ2-1 gives the whole variable domain KAGVTQTPRYLIKTRGQQVTLSCSPISGHRSVSWYQQTPGQGLQFLFEYFSETQRNKGNFPGRFSGRQFSNSRSEMNVSTLELGDSALYLCASSTDRVYNEQFFGPGTRLTVL.

The chain is built from TRBV5-1 and TRBJ1-1, with D possibly TRBD1 on 6 matching bases. There are 16 residues in the CDR3. Trimming took off 2 bases at V and 1 base at J, with 15 bases between the two ends. Germline loops: CDR1 SGHRS, CDR2 YFSETQ. The CDR3 is CASSLELGHWNTEAFF. CDR3 DNA sequence: TGCGCCAGCAGCTTAGAGTTGGGACACTGGAACACTGAAGCTTTCTTT.